This entry describes one T cell receptor beta chain. The sample originates from a study of blood T cells in healthy people across ages. Turning to the study itself: Template switching recovered approximately one barcoded beta molecule for every two T cells.

Then a second PCR, running roughly 7 to 12 cycles, was carried out with a sample-barcoded 5' primer and a J-beta primer mix. Each cDNA was tagged by a template-switch adaptor containing 12 random nucleotides. TCRdb re-derived calls from the 5' RACE reads in MiXCR, one entry per CDR3 protein. The sample yields about 810,000 distinct CDR3 sequences, about 37% seen once. The CDR3 consists of 15 residues. With 1 base removed from V and 2 bases from J, the gap between germline ends came to 9 bases. The germline CDR1 and CDR2 sequences are MGHRA and YSYEKL. The sample providers were healthy Caucasian people from Russia, aged roughly 6 to 90.

The chain employs TRBV4-1 and TRBJ1-3; the D gene is possibly TRBD1 (5 bases). The specimen sequenced was blood. The sequence came from a man aged 18 to 29 in good health. DNA for the CDR3: TGCGCCAGCAGCCAAGCGACAGTAACTGGAAACACCATATATTTT. It specifies CASSQATVTGNTIYF.